These T cell receptor beta chains were read from a single sample in a study of cytomegalovirus exposure and HLA in healthy donors. Data came from immunoSEQ multiplex PCR; TCRdb stores just in-frame clones and leaves some out. The data hold tens of thousands of clones, with around 72% observed a single time. The specimen was PBMCs. Every receptor here comes from a woman in her 30s in good health and CMV-seronegative. CDR3s include the opening cysteine and the closing phenylalanine or tryptophan. A D gene is named only where the DNA matches it firmly. Size values are once, few and many counts, or a class for expanded clones, and some rows have none.

D,size,V,J,CDR3,DNA
TRBD1,.,TRBV5-4,TRBJ1-2,CASSSGTGWANGYTF,TGTGCCAGCAGCTCCGGGACAGGGTGGGCTAATGGCTACACCTTC
.,.,TRBV4-2,TRBJ1-1,CASSQHLRESTEAFF,TGTGCCAGCAGCCAGCACCTCCGCGAATCTACTGAAGCTTTCTTT
.,.,TRBV30,TRBJ1-4,CARKGDVAEKLFF,TGTGCCCGGAAGGGAGATGTGGCTGAAAAACTGTTTTTT
TRBD1,.,TRBV5-4,TRBJ1-3,CASSLDGGGNSGNTIYF,TGTGCCAGCAGCTTGGATGGAGGGGGCAACTCTGGAAACACCATATATTTT
.,.,TRBV28,TRBJ1-2,CASSGRGHGYTF,TGTGCCAGCAGCGGCAGGGGCCATGGCTACACCTTC
TRBD2,.,TRBV4-2,TRBJ2-1,CASSPKRGVLYNEQFF,TGTGCCAGCAGCCCTAAGCGGGGGGTTCTTTACAATGAGCAGTTCTTC
.,.,TRBV5-6,TRBJ2-7,CASSQTGDPYEQYF,TGTGCCAGCAGCCAAACAGGAGATCCCTACGAGCAGTACTTC
TRBD1,.,TRBV6-5,TRBJ1-2,CASSKLRDRMDYTF,TGTGCCAGCAGTAAACTCCGGGACAGGATGGACTACACCTTC
.,.,TRBV6-4,TRBJ1-6,CASSPSPRSPLHF,TGTGCCAGCAGTCCCTCGCCCAGGTCACCCCTCCACTTT
TRBD1,.,TRBV30,TRBJ2-7,CAWQGQGNQQYF,TGTGCCTGGCAGGGACAGGGGAATCAGCAGTACTTC
TRBD2,.,TRBV6-1,TRBJ2-2,CASSASGGASGELFF,TGTGCCAGCAGTGCTAGCGGGGGGGCCTCCGGGGAGCTGTTTTTT
TRBD2,.,TRBV5-4,TRBJ2-1,CASSPGTSGNNEQFF,TGTGCCAGCAGCCCCGGGACTAGCGGGAACAATGAGCAGTTCTTC
.,.,TRBV13,TRBJ2-2,CASRDTGELFF,TGTGCCAGCCGGGACACCGGGGAGCTGTTTTTT
.,.,TRBV4-1,TRBJ2-3,CASSQGHSADTQYF,TGCGCCAGCAGCCAGGGACATAGCGCAGATACGCAGTATTTT
TRBD1,.,TRBV29-1,TRBJ2-2,CSVAPTGSPGELFF,TGCAGCGTTGCCCCGACAGGGTCCCCCGGGGAGCTGTTTTTT
.,once,TRBV28,TRBJ1-1,CASRSSSGFHTEAFF,TGTGCCAGCAGATCCTCATCGGGGTTTCACACTGAAGCTTTCTTT
.,.,TRBV7-2,TRBJ1-1,CASSLVQEAEAFF,TGTGCCAGCAGCTTAGTTCAGGAGGCTGAAGCTTTCTTT
TRBD1,.,TRBV5-1,TRBJ2-7,CASSTGQGTIYEQYF,TGCGCCAGCAGCACGGGACAGGGTACGATCTACGAGCAGTACTTC
.,.,TRBV5-1,TRBJ1-6,CASSGVEGGNSPLHF,TGCGCCAGCAGCGGGGTTGAGGGAGGTAATTCACCCCTCCACTTT
.,.,TRBV21-1,TRBJ1-5,CASRKTGLGQPQHF,TGTGCCAGCAGGAAAACAGGGCTGGGTCAGCCCCAGCATTTT
.,once,TRBV28,TRBJ1-1,CASRPDPGTEAFF,TGTGCCAGCAGACCGGACCCGGGGACTGAAGCTTTCTTT
TRBD2,.,TRBV6-6,TRBJ2-5,CASSYLAELKETQYF,TGTGCCAGCAGTTACCTAGCGGAATTAAAAGAGACCCAGTACTTC
.,.,TRBV30,TRBJ1-2,CAWRGEGDYGYTF,TGTGCCTGGAGGGGGGAGGGAGACTATGGCTACACCTTC
.,.,TRBV4-1,TRBJ2-7,CAEPRLRRTGEQYF,TGCGCAGAGCCTCGACTCCGCCGTACGGGGGAGCAGTACTTC
TRBD2,.,TRBV9,TRBJ2-7,CASSPGTSHEQYF,TGTGCCAGCAGCCCCGGGACTAGCCACGAGCAGTACTTC
TRBD1,.,TRBV6-1,TRBJ2-2,CASSDGQGSGELFF,TGTGCCAGCAGTGATGGACAGGGGAGCGGGGAGCTGTTTTTT
TRBD1,.,TRBV6-5,TRBJ2-3,CASSFPGQVITDTQYF,TGTGCCAGCAGTTTCCCCGGACAGGTAATCACAGATACGCAGTATTTT
.,.,TRBV7-9,TRBJ1-2,CASSPPGGNYGYTF,TGTGCCAGCAGCCCCCCGGGGGGGAACTATGGCTACACCTTC